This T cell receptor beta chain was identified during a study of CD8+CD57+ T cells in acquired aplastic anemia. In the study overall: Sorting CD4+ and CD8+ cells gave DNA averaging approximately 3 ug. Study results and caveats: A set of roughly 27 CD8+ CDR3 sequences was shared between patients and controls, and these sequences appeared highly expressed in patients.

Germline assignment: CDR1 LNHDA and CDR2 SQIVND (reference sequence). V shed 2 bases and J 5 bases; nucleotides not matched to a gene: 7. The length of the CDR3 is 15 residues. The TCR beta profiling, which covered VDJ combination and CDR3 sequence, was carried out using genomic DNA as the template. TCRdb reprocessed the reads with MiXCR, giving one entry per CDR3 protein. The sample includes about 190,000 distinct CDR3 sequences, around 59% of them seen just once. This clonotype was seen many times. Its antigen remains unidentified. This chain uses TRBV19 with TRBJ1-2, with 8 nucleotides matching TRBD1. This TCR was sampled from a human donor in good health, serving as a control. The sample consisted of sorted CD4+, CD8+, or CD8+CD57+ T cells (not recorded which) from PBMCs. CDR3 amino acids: CASSIYAGGEYGYTF. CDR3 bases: TGTGCCAGTAGTATATACGCAGGGGGCGAATATGGCTACACCTTC.